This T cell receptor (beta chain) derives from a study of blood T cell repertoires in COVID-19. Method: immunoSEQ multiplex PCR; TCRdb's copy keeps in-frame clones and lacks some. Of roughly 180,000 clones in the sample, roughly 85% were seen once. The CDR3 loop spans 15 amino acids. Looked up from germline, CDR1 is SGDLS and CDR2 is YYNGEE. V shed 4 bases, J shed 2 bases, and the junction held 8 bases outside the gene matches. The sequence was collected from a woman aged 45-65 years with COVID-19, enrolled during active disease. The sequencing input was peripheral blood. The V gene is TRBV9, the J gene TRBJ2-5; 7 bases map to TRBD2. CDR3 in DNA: TGTGCCAGCAGCATGAGGGGAGGGCAGCAAGAGACCCAGTACTTC. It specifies CASSMRGGQQETQYF.